A single sample is the source of the 7 T cell receptor beta chains below, sequenced in a study of vaccination effects on CD4 cells after COVID-19. Expansion with viral peptide pools was applied to antigen-specific CD4+ T cells by the ViraFEST assay prior to sequencing. After about 10 days in culture, the CD4+ T cells were isolated. Having tested negative for nucleocapsid antibodies, the vaccine recipients showed no prior SARS-CoV-2 infection. Their antigen targets remain unknown. Sequenced by immunoSEQ multiplex PCR; TCRdb stores in-frame clones only, minus some. This sample has roughly 42,000 clones, with 77% found just once. The sample was CD4+ T cells from PBMCs cultured with HCoV-NL63 spike peptides, taken before COVID-19 vaccination. The receptors originated from a human donor who received a COVID-19 vaccine.

This chain uses TRBV3-1 (or the pseudogene TRBV3-2) with TRBJ2-3; 9 nucleotides match TRBD2. The CDR3 consists of 14 residues. Trimming took 4 bases from V and 4 from J; bases not matched to a gene: 3. Looked up from germline, CDR1 is LGHDT and CDR2 is YNNKEL (reference sequence). The CDR3 reads CASSRAGGPDTQYF. In DNA, the CDR3 is TGTGCCAGCAGCCGAGCGGGGGGACCAGATACGCAGTATTTT.

The V and J genes are TRBV10-3 and TRBJ2-2; 10 positions agree with TRBD2. The CDR3 consists of 16 residues. With 6 bases clipped from V and 4 bases from J, the junction kept 8 bases outside the gene matches. CDR1 ENHRY and CDR2 SYGVKD come from the germline V gene. The CDR3 DNA is TGTGCCATCAGGTCTCCTAGCGGGGGAGTCACCGGGGAGCTGTTTTTT. Protein product: CAIRSPSGGVTGELFF.

V gene TRBV19 combines with J gene TRBJ1-2; D unresolved. The CDR3 covers 15 residues. CDR1 is LNHDA, CDR2 SQIVND, per germline (reference sequence). V was shortened by 7 bases and J by 1 base, with 16 bases between the two germline ends. CDR3 nucleotides: TGTGCCAGTACCCCGCTAAATGGACTTAACTATGGCTACACCTTC. This translates into CASTPLNGLNYGYTF.

Written as DNA, the CDR3 is TGTGCTAGTGGTTCAATGTGCCCGGGACAGATTCCTAACGAGCAGTACGTC. It yields the protein CASGSMCPGQIPNEQYV. The rearrangement links TRBV12-5 to TRBJ2-7; 7 bases are a match to TRBD1. Per germline, CDR1 LGHNT and CDR2 FRNRAP. Unmatched junction bases numbered 17, after V lost 4 bases and J lost 5 bases. This CDR3 has 17 amino acids.

The chain recombines TRBV7-2 with TRBJ1-6; D perhaps matches TRBD1 (5 bases). CDR1 is SGHTA and CDR2 is FQGNSA in the germline V gene. The V end lost 5 bases, the J end lost 9 bases, and 17 bases lay between the germline ends. The CDR3 is 15 residues long. CDR3 bases: TGTGCCAGCAGCGGGGATGGGGGACCGGGTTCACCCCTCCACTTT. Translating it yields CASSGDGGPGSPLHF.

The rearrangement uses TRBV20-1 and TRBJ2-3, with D perhaps TRBD1 or TRBD2 (5 bases each). V was pared by 3 bases and J by 6 bases, with 7 bases between. Germline CDR1 is DFQATT and CDR2 is SNEGSKA (reference sequence). The CDR3 consists of 11 residues. CDR3 bases: TGCAGTGCTAGGGGACCCGATACGCAGTATTTT. It is translated as CSARGPDTQYF.

The chain is built from TRBV18 and TRBJ1-6; 11 bases fit TRBD1. The CDR3 is made up of 15 amino acids. CDR1 is KGHSH and CDR2 is LQKENI in the germline V gene. After removal of 3 bases from V and 9 bases from J, the junction contained 4 bases not matched to a gene. The CDR3 sequence: CASSPDRGQGSPLHF. For the CDR3, the DNA is TGTGCCAGCTCACCGGACAGGGGGCAGGGTTCACCCCTCCACTTT.